This T cell receptor (beta chain) was retrieved from a study of tumor-infiltrating lymphocytes in localized non-small cell lung cancer. Looking at the study overall: Each patient gave resected tumor and non-adjacent uninvolved lung tissue. Study results and caveats: Tumors had more T cell infiltration than uninvolved lung, per TCRbeta sequencing and CD3 counts. No link was found between tumor T-cell fraction and recurrence-free survival.

J gave up 2 bases and V 1 base, and 4 bases lay outside the gene matches. The germline V gene has CDR1 SGHTA and CDR2 FQGNSA. This CDR3 spans 16 amino acids. Data came from immunoSEQ multiplex PCR; TCRdb stores just in-frame clones and leaves some out. The sample has 15,000 to 20,000 clones, about 48% seen once. This clone was seen more than once but under ten times. The antigen remains unidentified. Sequences were obtained from lung tumor tissue. The sequence was obtained from a human donor with non-small cell lung cancer. The gene calls are TRBV7-2 and TRBJ2-5; TRBD2 agrees at 10 bases. CDR3 nucleotides: TGTGCCAGCAGCTTAGTAGCGGGGGGCCCTCAAGAGACCCAGTACTTC. Its translation is CASSLVAGGPQETQYF.